These 6 T cell receptor beta chains came from one sample sequenced in a study of blood T cell repertoires in COVID-19. The assay was immunoSEQ multiplex PCR, and TCRdb's table has in-frame clones only and misses some. The sample contains tens of thousands of clones, roughly 80% of which appear only once. Sequencing was performed on peripheral blood. The receptors derive from a human donor in a cohort sampled during active COVID-19.

Here the CDR3 DNA reads TGTGCCAGCACGCCGGGACAACCTAACACCGGGGAGCTGTTTTTT. Its translation is CASTPGQPNTGELFF. This rearrangement joins TRBV6-5 to TRBJ2-2; D perhaps matches TRBD1 (6 bases). CDR3 length equals 15 residues. Germline CDR1 and CDR2: MNHEY and SVGAGI. V was cut by 7 bases and J by 2 bases, with 14 bases left in between.

The chain joins TRBV5-1 to TRBJ2-1; TRBD2 matches 11 bases. There are 17 residues in the CDR3. The V gene end was trimmed by 0 bases and the J gene end by 5 bases; junction bases not matched to a gene: 7. Germline V lookup: CDR1 SGHRS, CDR2 YFSETQ. CDR3 protein: CASSLAIAGGLNNEQFF. The CDR3 bases are TGCGCCAGCAGCTTGGCCATAGCGGGAGGGTTGAACAATGAGCAGTTCTTC.

This chain connects TRBV7-2 to TRBJ2-7; 7 bases match TRBD1. Germline V gives CDR1 SGHTA, CDR2 FQGNSA. V was pared by 5 bases and J by 1 base, with 5 bases of the junction left unmatched. The CDR3 spans 14 residues. The CDR3 nucleotides are TGTGCCAGCAGCAAGGGACAGCTTTCCTACGAGCAGTACTTC. Its translation is CASSKGQLSYEQYF.

J is TRBJ2-7 and V is TRBV19; no firm D call. This CDR3 comprises 11 residues. Between the trimmed V and J ends, which lost 8 bases and 0 bases, there was a span of 5 bases. Germline CDR1 is LNHDA and CDR2 is SQIVND (reference sequence). The CDR3 spells CASGFSYEQYF. The DNA of the CDR3 is TGTGCCAGTGGCTTCTCCTACGAGCAGTACTTC.

V and J are TRBV7-2 and TRBJ2-1, with D possibly TRBD2 on 5 matching bases. V lost 4 bases and J lost 3, with 19 bases in between. This CDR3 region has 17 residues. Looked up from germline, CDR1 is SGHTA and CDR2 is FQGNSA. In DNA, the CDR3 is TGTGCCAGCAGCTCCCAGAGGGTTAAGGTGGGCTACAATGAGCAGTTCTTC. It specifies CASSSQRVKVGYNEQFF.

This clone appeared a few times. The chain recombines TRBV5-1 with TRBJ1-2; 8 nucleotides align to TRBD1. The CDR3 is made up of 14 amino acids. Looked up from germline, CDR1 is SGHRS and CDR2 is YFSETQ. V was clipped by 4 bases and J by 5 bases; unmatched bases: 7. The DNA of the CDR3 is TGCGCCAGCAGCCCGACAGGGGATTGGTATGGCTACACCTTC. It encodes CASSPTGDWYGYTF.